The next 18 T cell receptor beta chains were all read from a single sample in a study of shared clonotypes between healthy human individuals (TCRdb year 2020). Library method: the immunoSEQ multiplex PCR assay. This is the immuneACCESS table as TCRdb keeps it, with only in-frame sequences that have V and J called. A part of the clones is gone; compared with another copy, unresolved V genes explain less than half, and the rest is unexplained. Within this sample are over a million clones, with 75% of them counted one time only. The ten largest make up over 1.3% of the sample. Material for sequencing was memory CD4+ T cells sorted from blood. The cell subset or site tag for this specimen amounts to: CD45RA-negative fraction. The receptor set was obtained from a man aged 18 to 29 in good health.

This chain connects TRBV6-6 to TRBJ2-1, with 9 bases matching TRBD1. This CDR3 has 15 amino acids. Germline-derived CDR1 and CDR2 are MNHNY and SVGAGI (reference sequence). V shed 5 bases, J shed 9 bases, and the junction held 11 bases outside the gene matches. The CDR3 region is CASSIRDRDFGEQFF. The CDR3 nucleotides read TGTGCCAGCAGTATCCGGGACAGGGATTTCGGTGAGCAGTTCTTC.

The gene calls are TRBV6-6 and TRBJ1-2; D ambiguous. The germline V gene encodes CDR1 MNHNY and CDR2 SVGAGI (reference sequence). V was trimmed by 9 bases and J by 4 bases, leaving 9 bases between them. The CDR3 length is 11 residues. The CDR3 nucleotides are TGTGCCAGTAACAACCCCTATGGCTACACCTTC. Residues: CASNNPYGYTF.

The chain links TRBV6-5 to TRBJ2-2; D call uncertain. Germline values: CDR1 MNHEY, CDR2 SVGAGI. This CDR3 comprises 12 residues. Trimming shortened V by 5 bases and J by 3 bases, and 4 bases separated the two germline ends. CDR3 sequence reads: CASSGYTGELFF. CDR3 coding DNA: TGTGCCAGCAGTGGTTACACCGGGGAGCTGTTTTTT.

The count of this clone is one. The chain carries TRBV5-6 and TRBJ2-5, with a tentative D call TRBD2 (7 bases). Trimming removed 4 bases at V and 4 bases at J, with 14 bases between. Germline assignment: CDR1 SGHDT and CDR2 YYEEEE. The CDR3 totals 14 residues. The CDR3 loop is CASSPGGGGETQYF. CDR3 DNA: TGTGCCAGCAGCCCCGGGGGAGGGGGAGAGACCCAGTACTTC.

V is TRBV30 and J is TRBJ1-6, with 8 bases identical to TRBD1. This CDR3 is built from 13 residues. V trimming: 0 bases; J trimming: 10 bases; junction bases outside the gene matches: 2. CDR1 and CDR2 from the germline V gene are GTSNPN and SVGIG (reference sequence). The CDR3 protein is CAWSVDRGSPLHF. Here the CDR3 DNA reads TGTGCCTGGAGTGTAGACAGGGGATCACCCCTCCACTTT.

The chain has TRBV27 and TRBJ2-3; TRBD2 is a possible D gene (5 bases). Germline V gives CDR1 MNHEY, CDR2 SMNVEV (reference sequence). Trimming removed 5 bases from V and 5 bases from J, with 14 bases in between. The CDR3 runs to 14 residues. DNA for the CDR3: TGTGCCAGCAGTCGGCTAGCCACTTTAGATACGCAGTATTTT. It translates to CASSRLATLDTQYF.

The rearrangement uses TRBV4-2 and TRBJ2-3; 11 bases agree with TRBD2. J gave up 0 bases and V 0 bases, and 2 bases lay outside the gene matches. The CDR3 has 17 residues. The germline V gene encodes CDR1 LGHNA and CDR2 YNFKEQ. CDR3 protein: CASSQEGLAASTDTQYF. The CDR3 DNA follows: TGTGCCAGCAGCCAAGAGGGACTAGCGGCTAGCACAGATACGCAGTATTTT.

This sequence joins TRBV5-4 and TRBJ1-6, with 9 bases lining up with TRBD1. CDR1 is SGHNT, CDR2 YYREEE, per germline (reference sequence). The V and J ends lost 3 bases and 0 bases, in that order; junction bases with no gene match: 10. The CDR3 has 19 residues. The CDR3 loop is CASSWGTGTRSSYNSPLHF. The CDR3 DNA sequence: TGTGCCAGCAGCTGGGGGACAGGGACCCGAAGCTCCTATAATTCACCCCTCCACTTT.

The chain links TRBV11-2 to TRBJ2-7, with 8 bases fitting TRBD2. Germline V CDR1 and CDR2: SGHAT, FQNNGV. V shed 1 base and J 2 bases; nucleotides not matched to a gene: 4. This CDR3 is 15 amino acids long. Written as DNA, the CDR3 is TGTGCCAGCAGCTTAGTGGCTAGCGGGCCCTACGAGCAGTACTTC. This translates into CASSLVASGPYEQYF.

This clone was found once. The rearrangement uses TRBV6-5 and TRBJ2-1, with 15 positions matching TRBD2. CDR3 size: 16 residues. Trimming cost V 2 bases and J 9 bases; bases outside gene matches: 5. CDR1 is MNHEY and CDR2 is SVGAGI in the germline V gene. CDR3 sequence reads: CASSYTGLAGGAEQFF. The CDR3 DNA is TGTGCCAGCAGTTACACGGGACTAGCGGGAGGAGCTGAGCAGTTCTTC.

The CDR3 reads CASSTSASNTQYF. The DNA for the CDR3 is TGTGCCAGTAGCACTAGCGCCTCCAATACGCAGTATTTT. V is TRBV19 and J is TRBJ2-3; 7 bases are a match to TRBD2. Germline CDR1 reads LNHDA; CDR2 reads SQIVND (reference sequence). After removal of 6 bases from V and 7 bases from J, the junction contained 7 bases not matched to a gene. The CDR3 sequence is 13 residues long.

The chain links TRBV12-5 to TRBJ1-1; TRBD1 matches 10 bases. Germline loops: CDR1 LGHNT, CDR2 FRNRAP. The CDR3 spans 14 residues. The V segment lost 6 bases and the J segment 5 bases; nucleotides outside the gene matches: 6. CDR3 sequence reads: CASGPGQGKTEAFF. The CDR3 nucleotides are TGTGCTAGTGGGCCGGGACAGGGGAAAACTGAAGCTTTCTTT.

The chain is built from TRBV5-1 and TRBJ1-4; D is perhaps TRBD1 (6 bases). The ends were cut back, 2 bases at V and 4 bases at J, with 15 bases in the middle. CDR1 SGHRS and CDR2 YFSETQ come from the germline V gene. CDR3 size: 16 residues. The CDR3 sequence: CASSFSGGAVNEKLFF. CDR3 DNA: TGCGCCAGCAGCTTCTCCGGGGGGGCGGTTAATGAAAAACTGTTTTTT. Combining the CDR3 with reference TRBV5-1 and TRBJ1-4 gives the whole variable domain KAGVTQTPRYLIKTRGQQVTLSCSPISGHRSVSWYQQTPGQGLQFLFEYFSETQRNKGNFPGRFSGRQFSNSRSEMNVSTLELGDSALYLCASSFSGGAVNEKLFFGSGTQLSVL.

The CDR3 DNA reads as TGTGCCTGGAGTGTAGGGGGTCCGGGGGAGACCCAGTACTTC. Encoded protein: CAWSVGGPGETQYF. The rearrangement uses TRBV30 and TRBJ2-5, with a tentative D call TRBD1 (6 bases). V lost 0 bases to trimming and J lost 5 bases, with 13 bases between them. The CDR3 contains 14 residues. Germline V gene lookup returns CDR1 GTSNPN and CDR2 SVGIG (reference sequence).

This clone was detected once. This CDR3 is CASSLTSGRKTGELFF. The DNA for the CDR3 is TGTGCCAGCAGCTTGACTAGCGGGAGGAAGACCGGGGAGCTGTTTTTT. This chain uses TRBV11-2 with TRBJ2-2; 13 positions agree with TRBD2. Germline CDR1 and CDR2: SGHAT and FQNNGV. V trimming: 3 bases; J trimming: 5 bases; junction bases outside the gene matches: 3. There are 16 residues in the CDR3.

The chain recombines TRBV30 with TRBJ1-4, with 9 bases identical to TRBD1. The germline CDR1 and CDR2 sequences are GTSNPN and SVGIG (reference sequence). This CDR3 comprises 16 residues. With 2 bases clipped from V and 0 bases from J, the junction kept 4 bases outside the gene matches. CDR3 amino acids: CAWSPGTGTTNEKLFF. Written as DNA, the CDR3 is TGTGCCTGGAGTCCCGGGACAGGGACAACTAATGAAAAACTGTTTTTT.

With respect to this clone: This specimen includes other DNA sequences encoding the same CDR3. This chain uses TRBV2 with TRBJ2-2; D uncertain. The V gene's germline CDR1 is SNHLY and CDR2 FYNNEI. CDR3 length equals 15 residues. Trimming cost V 1 base and J 2 bases, with 8 bases left between them. The CDR3 region has the DNA TGTGCCAGCAGTGAAGAGGGCCGCAACACCGGGGAGCTGTTTTTT. It is translated as CASSEEGRNTGELFF.

The rearrangement uses TRBV12-2 and TRBJ2-7; TRBD2, as called in the table, went unchecked against the DNA. TRBV12-2 represents a pseudogene. The CDR3 sequence is 17 residues long. The CDR3 DNA reads TGTGCAAGTCGCTTAGCACGGACTAGCGGGAATGGGTTCGAGCAGTACTTC. Its protein is CASRLARTSGNGFEQYF.